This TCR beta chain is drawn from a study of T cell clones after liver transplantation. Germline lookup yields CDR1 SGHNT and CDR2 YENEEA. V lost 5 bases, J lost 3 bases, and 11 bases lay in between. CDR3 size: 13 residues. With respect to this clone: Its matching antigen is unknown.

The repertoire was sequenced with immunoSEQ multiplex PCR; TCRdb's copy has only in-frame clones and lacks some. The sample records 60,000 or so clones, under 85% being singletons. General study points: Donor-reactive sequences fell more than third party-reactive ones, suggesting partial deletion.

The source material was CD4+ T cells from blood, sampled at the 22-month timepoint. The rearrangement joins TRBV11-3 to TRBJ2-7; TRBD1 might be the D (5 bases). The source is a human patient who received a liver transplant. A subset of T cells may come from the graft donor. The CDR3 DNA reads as TGTGCCAGCAGCCTCAAACAGGACTACGAGCAGTACTTC. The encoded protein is CASSLKQDYEQYF.